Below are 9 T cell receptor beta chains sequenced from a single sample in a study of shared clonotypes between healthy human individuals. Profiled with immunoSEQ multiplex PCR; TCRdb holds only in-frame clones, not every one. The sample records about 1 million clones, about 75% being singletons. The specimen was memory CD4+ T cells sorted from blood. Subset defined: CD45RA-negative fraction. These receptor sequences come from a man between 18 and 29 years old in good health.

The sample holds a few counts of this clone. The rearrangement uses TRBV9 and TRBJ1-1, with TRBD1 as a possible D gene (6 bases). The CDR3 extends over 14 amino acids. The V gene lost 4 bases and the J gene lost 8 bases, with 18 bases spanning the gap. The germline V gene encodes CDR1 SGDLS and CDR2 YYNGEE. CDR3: CASSRTGQYPEAFF. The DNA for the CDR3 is TGTGCCAGCAGCCGAACAGGGCAGTACCCCGAAGCTTTCTTT. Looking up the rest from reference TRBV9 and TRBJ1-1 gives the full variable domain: DSGVTQTPKHLITATGQRVTLRCSPRSGDLSVYWYQQSLDQGLQFLIQYYNGEERAKGNILERFSAQQFPDLHSELNLSSLELGDSALYFCASSRTGQYPEAFFGQGTRLTVV.

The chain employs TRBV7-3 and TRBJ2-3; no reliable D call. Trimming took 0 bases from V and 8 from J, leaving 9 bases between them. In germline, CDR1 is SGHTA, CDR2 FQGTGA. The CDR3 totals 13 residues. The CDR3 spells CASSLTFIGTQYF. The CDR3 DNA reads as TGTGCCAGCAGCTTAACCTTCATAGGTACGCAGTATTTT.

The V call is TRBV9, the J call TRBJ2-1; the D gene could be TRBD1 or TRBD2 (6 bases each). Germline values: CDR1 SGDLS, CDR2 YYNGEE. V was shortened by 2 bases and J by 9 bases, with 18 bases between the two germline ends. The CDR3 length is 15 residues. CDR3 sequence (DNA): TGTGCCAGCAGCGTTGGGGAGGCAGGGGTTTCTGAGCAGTTCTTC. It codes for CASSVGEAGVSEQFF.

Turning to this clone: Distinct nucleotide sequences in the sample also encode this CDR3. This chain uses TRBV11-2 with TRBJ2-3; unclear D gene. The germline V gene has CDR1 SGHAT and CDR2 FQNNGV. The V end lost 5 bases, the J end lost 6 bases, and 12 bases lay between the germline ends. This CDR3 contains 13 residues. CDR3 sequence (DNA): TGTGCCAGCAGCCCGGCGCTCGCGGATACGCAGTATTTT. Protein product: CASSPALADTQYF.

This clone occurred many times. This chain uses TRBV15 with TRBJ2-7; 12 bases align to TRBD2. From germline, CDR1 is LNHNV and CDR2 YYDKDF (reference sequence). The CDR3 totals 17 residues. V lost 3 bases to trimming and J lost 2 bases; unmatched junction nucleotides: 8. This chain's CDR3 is CATSRGVGLAGPYEQYF. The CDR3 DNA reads TGTGCCACCAGCAGGGGGGTTGGACTAGCGGGGCCCTACGAGCAGTACTTC.

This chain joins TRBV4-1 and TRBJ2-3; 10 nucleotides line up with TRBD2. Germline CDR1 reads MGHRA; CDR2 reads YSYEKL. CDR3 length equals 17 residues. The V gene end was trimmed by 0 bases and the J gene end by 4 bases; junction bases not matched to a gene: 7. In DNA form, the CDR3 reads TGCGCCAGCAGCCAAGATGCCAGCGGGGGGGCTTCAGATACGCAGTATTTT. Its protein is CASSQDASGGASDTQYF.

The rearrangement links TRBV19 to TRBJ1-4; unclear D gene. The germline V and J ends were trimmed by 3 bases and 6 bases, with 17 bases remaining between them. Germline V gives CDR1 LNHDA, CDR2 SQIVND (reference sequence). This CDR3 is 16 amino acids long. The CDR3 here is CASSIPKTNSDEKLFF. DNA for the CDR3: TGTGCCAGTAGTATCCCTAAGACAAACTCGGATGAAAAACTGTTTTTT.

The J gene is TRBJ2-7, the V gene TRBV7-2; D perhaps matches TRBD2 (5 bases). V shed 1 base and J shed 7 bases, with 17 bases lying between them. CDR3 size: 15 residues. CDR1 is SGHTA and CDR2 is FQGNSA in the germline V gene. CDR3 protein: CASSLDPLTRGEQYF. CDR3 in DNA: TGTGCCAGCAGCTTAGACCCGCTGACACGCGGGGAGCAGTACTTC.

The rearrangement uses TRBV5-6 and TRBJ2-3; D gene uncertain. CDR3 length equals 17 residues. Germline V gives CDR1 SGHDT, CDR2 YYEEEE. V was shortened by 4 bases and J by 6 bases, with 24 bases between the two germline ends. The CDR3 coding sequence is TGTGCCAGCAGCCCTGAGAAAGGCAGCCTGTACTTGGATACGCAGTATTTT. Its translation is CASSPEKGSLYLDTQYF. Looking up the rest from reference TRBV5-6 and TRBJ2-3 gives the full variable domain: DAGVTQSPTHLIKTRGQQVTLRCSPKSGHDTVSWYQQALGQGPQFIFQYYEEEERQRGNFPDRFSGHQFPNYSSELNVNALLLGDSALYLCASSPEKGSLYLDTQYFGPGTRLTVL.